This T cell receptor beta chain appears in the sequencing data of a study of identical twins. Findings and caveats of the study: Out-of-frame alpha sequences common to twins exhibited an excess of low generation probability. A partial confounding effect on zero-insertion analyses could come from invariant MAIT and iNKT cells.

This CDR3 region has 15 residues. Germline V gene lookup returns CDR1 SGHVS and CDR2 FQNEAQ. The V end was cut by 0 bases, the J end by 7 bases, with 13 bases between. From the 5' RACE reads, TCRdb called clonotypes with MiXCR, one entry per CDR3 protein. There are 550,000 to 700,000 distinct CDR3 sequences in the sample; 21% occur only once, and 4% to 5.5% lies in the top ten. Comments on this clonotype: The antigen remains undetermined.

The sample was also linked to a second study, of T cells expressing NK-cell markers. That paper notes: Just one sequenced donor of eight was HCMV-seronegative, while seven were seropositive.

This chain links TRBV7-8 with TRBJ2-1, with D tentatively TRBD2 (5 bases). The sequence was collected from a woman aged 18 to 35 in good health. The sequencing sample was made of PBMCs. The CDR3 region has the DNA TGTGCCAGCAGCTTAGCCGACTACCAGACTAATGAGCAGTTCTTC. Encoded protein: CASSLADYQTNEQFF.